Included here is one T cell receptor (beta chain) sequence, with context. Its recognized antigen is unknown. No per-base quality is available; no much larger clone lies one base away. Each collaborating institution followed its own protocols to collect whole blood in K2EDTA tubes. For TCRbeta analysis, collaborators shipped samples as frozen whole blood, isolated PBMCs, or DNA extracted from either of those sample types. TCRbeta CDR3 regions were amplified from genomic DNA by means of the immunoSEQ Assay, a bias-controlled multiplex PCR. Turning to the authors' computational methods: Nucleated cell counts per sample were estimated from amplification of reference gene primers within the assay. To quantify the absolute abundance of each unique TCRbeta CDR3 rearrangement, sequence reads were collapsed and filtered. For each sample, productive Simpson clonality was calculated by taking the square root of Simpson's diversity index across productive rearrangements. TCRdb's version of the immuneACCESS table is confined to in-frame rearrangements and falls short of the full clone set. An unresolved V gene accounts for under half of the shortfall where checked; the remainder is of unknown origin. The DNA gave D and trimming, while V, J and clone size come from that table. The table for this sample lists 60,000 or so clones; over 70% of them were counted only once. The biggest ten clones account for under 5% of the sample.

Unmatched junction bases come to 4, with V trimmed by 5 bases and J by 4 bases. The germline V gene encodes CDR1 MDHEN and CDR2 SYDVKM. There are 14 amino acids in the CDR3, from cysteine to phenylalanine inclusive. Solely the CDR3 DNA is kept, with 42 bases framed from the first base. This record belongs to a study of blood T cell repertoires in COVID-19 (dated by TCRdb to about 2020). Regarding the complete study: Collaborator samples came from the United States, Italy and Spain and covered acute and convalescent phases of COVID-19. The prospective study material was composed of cDNA or gDNA derived from T cells, B-cell-depleted T cells, or PBMCs. Deeply sampled blood TCRbeta repertoires from subjects exposed to, actively infected with, or recovered from COVID-19 were included in the dataset. The repertoires were made available in a free public database intended to serve as a resource for research on the immune response to SARS-CoV-2. Samples came from the ongoing ImmuneRACE study (first 160 participants) plus 1,254 subjects from 6 global collaborators. The sample metadata nearly always contained a de-identified subject ID, COVID-19 status, age in years and sex. Where available, HLA class I and class II types were obtained from metadata supplied by the sample provider rather than from assay-based typing.

General findings and caveats noted by the study authors: The amount of clinical and demographic metadata varied by source and participant and was provided uncurated.

The V and J genes are TRBV28 and TRBJ1-3; 8 bases in the junction line up with TRBD1. This clonotype was sampled from a human donor in a cohort sampled during active COVID-19. The sequencing sample was made of peripheral blood. This receptor carries the CDR3 CASSVGTGGNTIYF. The nucleotide sequence reads TGTGCCAGCAGTGTCGGGACAGGCGGAAACACCATATATTTT.